The 31 T cell receptor beta chains in this list originate from one sample, sequenced in a study of cytomegalovirus exposure and HLA in healthy donors. Vbeta (60) and Jbeta (13) primers were used in the PCR. TCRdb's copy holds only in-frame clones and misses some; the assay was immunoSEQ multiplex PCR. The sample has 100,000 to 150,000 clones; roughly 80% are singletons. Sequencing used PBMCs. The source is a man aged 30 to 45 in good health and CMV-seropositive.

The gene calls are TRBV5-1 and TRBJ1-1, with 7 bases lining up with TRBD1. The ends lost 1 base at V and 6 bases at J; junction bases unmatched: 6. Per germline, CDR1 SGHRS and CDR2 YFSETQ. The CDR3 sequence is 14 residues long. In nucleotides, the CDR3 is TGCGCCAGCAGCTTGAGGGGGCTAGAGGCTGAAGCTTTCTTT. Translated, it gives CASSLRGLEAEAFF. Filled out from reference TRBV5-1 and TRBJ1-1, the complete variable domain reads KAGVTQTPRYLIKTRGQQVTLSCSPISGHRSVSWYQQTPGQGLQFLFEYFSETQRNKGNFPGRFSGRQFSNSRSEMNVSTLELGDSALYLCASSLRGLEAEAFFGQGTRLTVV.

The rearrangement uses TRBV10-3 and TRBJ2-7; 8 bases map to TRBD1. Germline V gene sequence: CDR1 ENHRY, CDR2 SYGVKD. V lost 8 bases to trimming and J lost 6 bases; unmatched junction nucleotides: 9. CDR3 length equals 13 residues. The DNA for the CDR3 is TGTGCCATCCAGGAGACAGGGGTTCGCGAGCAGTACTTC. Its protein product is CAIQETGVREQYF.

The rearrangement links TRBV6-5 to TRBJ2-7; maybe TRBD2 (6 bases). V was trimmed by 6 bases and J by 6 bases, leaving 21 bases between them. CDR3 size: 15 residues. The germline gives CDR1 MNHEY, CDR2 SVGAGI. CDR3 region: CASRRDLWDSLEQYF. CDR3 DNA sequence: TGTGCCAGCAGGAGGGATCTGTGGGACTCTCTCGAGCAGTACTTC.

The V call is TRBV7-2, the J call TRBJ2-7; 10 bases are a match to TRBD2. The V segment lost 5 bases and the J segment 0 bases; nucleotides outside the gene matches: 13. Germline CDR1 and CDR2: SGHTA and FQGNSA. The CDR3 is 18 amino acids. The CDR3 DNA sequence: TGTGCCAGCAGCATCGAACTAGCGGGAATCTTAAGCTCCTACGAGCAGTACTTC. Amino acid sequence: CASSIELAGILSSYEQYF. Looking up the rest from reference TRBV7-2 and TRBJ2-7 gives the full variable domain: GAGVSQSPSNKVTEKGKDVELRCDPISGHTALYWYRQSLGQGLEFLIYFQGNSAPDKSGLPSDRFSAERTGGSVSTLTIQRTQQEDSAVYLCASSIELAGILSSYEQYFGPGTRLTVT.

The chain is built from TRBV4-3 and TRBJ2-5; 8 positions agree with TRBD2. In germline, CDR1 is LGHNA, CDR2 YSLEER. V lost 2 bases, J lost 4 bases, and 15 bases stayed unmatched. The CDR3 contains 18 residues. This CDR3 reads CASSQQPPGPAGVETQYF. CDR3 DNA: TGCGCCAGCAGCCAACAGCCTCCGGGACCAGCGGGAGTAGAGACCCAGTACTTC.

This sequence joins TRBV7-8 and TRBJ2-3; no clear D. Between the trimmed V and J ends, which lost 3 bases and 3 bases, there was a span of 4 bases. Germline V gene lookup returns CDR1 SGHVS and CDR2 FQNEAQ. This CDR3 spans 12 amino acids. CDR3 protein: CASSFLTDTQYF. CDR3 nucleotide sequence: TGTGCCAGCAGCTTCCTTACAGATACGCAGTATTTT.

This clone came up a few times. The chain uses TRBV5-6 and TRBJ1-1; the D is unclear. The ends were cut back, 2 bases at V and 6 bases at J, with 14 bases in the middle. The CDR3 totals 14 residues. Germline CDR1 and CDR2: SGHDT and YYEEEE. This chain's CDR3 is CASSFGAHNPEAFF. CDR3 nucleotide sequence: TGTGCCAGCAGCTTTGGAGCTCACAACCCTGAAGCTTTCTTT.

The DNA of the CDR3 is TGTGCCAGCACCGTTTCGACAGGGACCTACGAGCAGTACTTC. It codes for CASTVSTGTYEQYF. The J gene is TRBJ2-7, the V gene TRBV6-6; 7 nucleotides line up with TRBD1. The trim removed 7 bases at V and 2 bases at J, leaving 8 bases unmatched. Germline CDR1 MNHNY, CDR2 SVGAGI (reference sequence). CDR3 length equals 14 residues.

V is TRBV7-2 and J is TRBJ2-1; D is unclear. With 2 bases removed from V and 9 bases from J, the gap between germline ends came to 11 bases. In germline, CDR1 is SGHTA, CDR2 FQGNSA. This CDR3 spans 13 amino acids. CDR3 coding DNA: TGTGCCAGCAGCTTATCGGGTAAAAGTGAGCAGTTCTTC. Its translation: CASSLSGKSEQFF.

The chain carries TRBV7-8 and TRBJ1-5; 12 bases are shared with TRBD1. The CDR3 has 15 residues. The V gene's germline CDR1 is SGHVS and CDR2 FQNEAQ. After removal of 3 bases from V and 6 bases from J, the junction contained 3 bases not matched to a gene. The CDR3 coding sequence is TGTGCCAGCAGCTTTGGGACAGGGGGCGGTCAGCCCCAGCATTTT. Protein: CASSFGTGGGQPQHF.

The rearrangement joins TRBV4-1 to TRBJ1-4, with TRBD1 matching 7 bases. This CDR3 has 15 residues. Germline V gives CDR1 MGHRA, CDR2 YSYEKL. After removal of 0 bases from V and 8 bases from J, the junction contained 6 bases not matched to a gene. The CDR3 reads CASSQDNRGGEKLFF. The CDR3 DNA reads TGCGCCAGCAGCCAAGACAACAGGGGCGGCGAAAAACTGTTTTTT.

CDR3 amino acids: CASSQADRAEKLFF. CDR3 in DNA: TGCGCCAGCAGCCAAGCGGACAGGGCTGAAAAACTGTTTTTT. This chain joins TRBV4-3 and TRBJ1-4; TRBD1 aligns across 8 bases. Germline CDR1 and CDR2: LGHNA and YSLEER. Germline trimming cut 1 base from V and 7 bases from J; bases unmatched to any gene: 2. The CDR3 runs 14 residues.

This chain links TRBV5-4 with TRBJ2-4; 7 bases align to TRBD2. Trimming removed 3 bases from V and 6 bases from J; junction bases left unmatched: 3. Germline CDR1 SGHNT, CDR2 YYREEE (reference sequence). CDR3 size: 13 residues. CDR3 protein: CASSWDYRNIQYF. The DNA for the CDR3 is TGTGCCAGCAGCTGGGACTACCGAAACATTCAGTACTTC. The variable domain in full, completed from reference TRBV5-4 and TRBJ2-4, reads ETGVTQSPTHLIKTRGQQVTLRCSSQSGHNTVSWYQQALGQGPQFIFQYYREEENGRGNFPPRFSGLQFPNYSSELNVNALELDDSALYLCASSWDYRNIQYFGAGTRLSVL.

This clone was recorded once. J is TRBJ1-2 and V is TRBV7-9; 7 bases are a match to TRBD1. This CDR3 is built from 19 residues. The germline V gene encodes CDR1 SEHNR and CDR2 FQNEAQ (reference sequence). Trimming took 2 bases from V and 0 from J; bases not matched to a gene: 15. Written as DNA, the CDR3 is TGTGCCAGCAGCTTAAAAATACGGGACAGATATCAAGCTAACTATGGCTACACCTTC. It translates to CASSLKIRDRYQANYGYTF.

V and J are TRBV14 and TRBJ2-7; 11 nucleotides align to TRBD2. Germline lookup yields CDR1 SGHDN and CDR2 FVKESK. The CDR3 spans 14 residues. V was pared by 3 bases and J by 4 bases, with 2 bases of the junction left unmatched. CDR3 sequence: CASSQLAGGYEQYF. The CDR3 nucleotides read TGTGCCAGCAGCCAGTTAGCGGGAGGGTACGAGCAGTACTTC.

Remarks on this clone: At one boundary the junction diverges from the germline segment, which might be a read error. Distinct nucleotide sequences in the sample also encode this CDR3. This chain links TRBV10-1 with TRBJ2-2; 9 nucleotides align to TRBD2. This CDR3 is built from 14 residues. The germline CDR1 and CDR2 sequences are WNHNN and SYGVQD (reference sequence). For the CDR3, the DNA is TGCGCCAGTAGTGTAGGTAGCGGGAGCCGGGAGCTGTTTTTT. Amino acid sequence: CASSVGSGSRELFF.

The chain recombines TRBV30 with TRBJ1-5, with D hard to call. This CDR3 spans 13 amino acids. Between the trimmed V and J ends, which lost 4 bases and 2 bases, there was a span of 9 bases. Germline V gives CDR1 GTSNPN, CDR2 SVGIG (reference sequence). The CDR3 loop reads CAWKPRGNQPQHF. In DNA, the CDR3 is TGTGCCTGGAAGCCCCGTGGCAATCAGCCCCAGCATTTT.

The V gene is TRBV7-2, the J gene TRBJ1-5; the D gene is possibly TRBD1 (5 bases). Germline values: CDR1 SGHTA, CDR2 FQGNSA. The CDR3 consists of 14 residues. V was shortened by 4 bases and J by 5 bases, with 12 bases between the two germline ends. CDR3 nucleotides: TGTGCCAGCAGCTGGGGGGTAAGTTATCAGCCCCAGCATTTT. It encodes CASSWGVSYQPQHF.

This clone was detected once. CDR3 protein: CASSLYGREAYEQYF. For the CDR3, the DNA is TGTGCCAGCAGTTTATATGGCAGGGAGGCCTACGAGCAGTACTTC. This chain connects TRBV27 to TRBJ2-7; tentative D call: TRBD2 (6 bases). The germline V gene encodes CDR1 MNHEY and CDR2 SMNVEV (reference sequence). Trimming removed 1 base at V and 2 bases at J, with 12 bases between. This CDR3 region has 15 residues.

The genes are TRBV15 and TRBJ1-2; 12 bases align to TRBD1. Germline lookup yields CDR1 LNHNV and CDR2 YYDKDF (reference sequence). V shed 3 bases, J shed 2 bases, and the junction held 7 bases outside the gene matches. The CDR3 contains 17 residues. CDR3 coding DNA: TGTGCCACCAGCAGTTCCGGGACAGGGGGCGGAAACTATGGCTACACCTTC. Its protein is CATSSSGTGGGNYGYTF.

The chain carries TRBV5-4 and TRBJ2-7; 7 bases line up with TRBD1. This CDR3 is built from 15 residues. Germline assignment: CDR1 SGHNT and CDR2 YYREEE (reference sequence). Trimming took 0 bases from V and 0 from J; bases not matched to a gene: 3. The CDR3 sequence is CASSLGRGTSYEQYF. DNA for the CDR3: TGTGCCAGCAGCTTGGGCAGGGGGACCTCCTACGAGCAGTACTTC.

The chain has TRBV6-5 and TRBJ2-7, with D possibly matching TRBD1 (6 bases). V was pared by 6 bases and J by 3 bases, with 15 bases between. The germline V gene encodes CDR1 MNHEY and CDR2 SVGAGI. The CDR3 has 14 residues. CDR3 DNA sequence: TGTGCCAGCAGCCCCCAGGGGAGAGGCTACGAGCAGTACTTC. This encodes CASSPQGRGYEQYF.

The rearrangement uses TRBV18 and TRBJ2-7, with 9 bases lining up with TRBD2. The V and J ends lost 3 bases and 4 bases, in that order; junction bases with no gene match: 7. Germline V gene sequence: CDR1 KGHSH, CDR2 LQKENI. The CDR3 has 15 amino acids. The CDR3 bases are TGTGCCAGCTCACCCCAAGGGCTAGCGGGATACGAGCAGTACTTC. As protein: CASSPQGLAGYEQYF.

The J gene is TRBJ2-2, the V gene TRBV7-8, with 7 nucleotides matching TRBD2. The trim removed 1 base at V and 3 bases at J, leaving 5 bases unmatched. The CDR3 runs to 16 residues. From germline, CDR1 is SGHVS and CDR2 FQNEAQ. CDR3 nucleotide sequence: TGTGCCAGCAGCTTAGGGGAGGGCGCGTACACCGGGGAGCTGTTTTTT. Its translation is CASSLGEGAYTGELFF.

CDR3 sequence (DNA): TGTGCCAGCAGTCCGGTCGGGGAGACCCAGTACTTC. Its protein product is CASSPVGETQYF. The chain joins TRBV27 to TRBJ2-5; no definite D call. CDR3 length: 12 residues. The germline gives CDR1 MNHEY, CDR2 SMNVEV (reference sequence). V was trimmed by 5 bases and J by 5 bases, leaving 9 bases between them.

The rearrangement joins TRBV13 to TRBJ2-3, with a tentative D call TRBD2 (6 bases). Per germline, CDR1 PRHDT and CDR2 FYEKMQ (reference sequence). Trimming shortened V by 4 bases and J by 3 bases, and 14 bases separated the two germline ends. This CDR3 spans 15 amino acids. The CDR3: CASSSRLGFTDTQYF. CDR3 nucleotide sequence: TGTGCCAGCAGCTCAAGACTAGGGTTTACAGATACGCAGTATTTT.

This clone appeared once. This sequence joins TRBV18 and TRBJ1-1; D not certain. The germline CDR1 and CDR2 sequences are KGHSH and LQKENI. The CDR3 contains 15 residues. V was trimmed by 0 bases and J by 1 base, leaving 9 bases between them. CDR3 in DNA: TGTGCCAGCTCACCACCGTCACACACGAACACTGAAGCTTTCTTT. Protein product: CASSPPSHTNTEAFF.

The chain carries TRBV15 and TRBJ1-1; D is possibly TRBD1 (5 bases). V lost 0 bases and J lost 8, with 13 bases in between. CDR1 and CDR2 from the germline V gene are LNHNV and YYDKDF (reference sequence). This CDR3 is built from 14 residues. CDR3 amino acids: CATSRDYGAGEAFF. CDR3 in DNA: TGTGCCACCAGCAGAGATTATGGGGCAGGGGAAGCTTTCTTT. The full variable domain, its missing parts supplied by reference TRBV15 and TRBJ1-1, is DAMVIQNPRYQVTQFGKPVTLSCSQTLNHNVMYWYQQKSSQAPKLLFHYYDKDFNNEADTPDNFQSRRPNTSFCFLDIRSPGLGDTAMYLCATSRDYGAGEAFFGQGTRLTVV.

The chain uses TRBV19 and TRBJ1-4; possible D gene TRBD1, 5 bases. Trimming took 3 bases from V and 8 from J, leaving 10 bases between them. From germline, CDR1 is LNHDA and CDR2 SQIVND (reference sequence). This CDR3 contains 13 residues. The CDR3 is CASSIRVKEKLFF. As DNA, the CDR3 is TGTGCCAGTAGTATCAGGGTAAAAGAAAAACTGTTTTTT.

V gene TRBV10-3 combines with J gene TRBJ2-1; TRBD2 might be the D (6 bases). V lost 6 bases, J lost 2 bases, and 17 bases lay in between. The V gene's germline CDR1 is ENHRY and CDR2 SYGVKD. CDR3 size: 16 residues. The CDR3 loop is CAISYEVAAPYNEQFF. The CDR3 DNA reads TGTGCCATCAGCTATGAGGTAGCGGCCCCCTACAATGAGCAGTTCTTC.

In its sample, this clone was seen once. The chain links TRBV27 to TRBJ1-5; D is unresolved. Germline V CDR1 and CDR2: MNHEY, SMNVEV (reference sequence). V was trimmed by 2 bases and J by 7 bases, leaving 9 bases between them. This CDR3 is built from 13 residues. In DNA, the CDR3 is TGTGCCAGCAGTTTAGGGTGGCGGCAGCCCCAGCATTTT. It encodes CASSLGWRQPQHF.